This TCR beta chain was recovered during a study of OX40 agonist ivuxolimab in advanced cancers. Study context: Enrollees could have had prior anti-PD-1, anti-PD-L1 or anti-CTLA-4 therapy, which 35% to 40% had received. Study-level findings and limits: At 0.1 to 3.0 mg/kg and by week 6, clonal expansion occurred in CD4+ and CD8+ blood T cells. Also showing low normalized T-cell clonal expansion were some of the nonresponders.

Generated by immunoSEQ multiplex PCR, the TCRdb table keeps only in-frame clones and is missing some. The table has tens of thousands of clones, over 75% seen once. V lost 6 bases to trimming and J lost 5 bases; unmatched junction nucleotides: 4. The CDR3 covers 13 residues. Germline loops: CDR1 SNHLY, CDR2 FYNNEI. To note about this clone: Its antigen is undetermined.

The receptor comes from an adult with an advanced solid tumor such as melanoma, head and neck, liver or kidney cancer. The chain carries TRBV2 and TRBJ2-1, with TRBD1 identical over 7 bases. The sequences come from CD4+ or CD8+ T cells sorted from blood, collected in a trial of the OX40 agonist ivuxolimab. This chain's CDR3 is CASSGQADNEQFF. The DNA for the CDR3 is TGTGCCAGCAGCGGACAGGCTGACAATGAGCAGTTCTTC.